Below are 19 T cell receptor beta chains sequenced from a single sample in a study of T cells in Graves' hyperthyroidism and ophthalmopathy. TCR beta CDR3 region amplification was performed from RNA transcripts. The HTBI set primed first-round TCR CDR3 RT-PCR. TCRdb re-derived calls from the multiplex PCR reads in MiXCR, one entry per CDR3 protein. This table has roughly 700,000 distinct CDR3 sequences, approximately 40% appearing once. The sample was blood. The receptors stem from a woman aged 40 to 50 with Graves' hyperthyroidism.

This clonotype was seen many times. The CDR3 coding sequence is TGTGCCAGTAGTATACTGGGCAGGGACACTGAAGCTTTCTTT. Its translation: CASSILGRDTEAFF. V gene TRBV19 combines with J gene TRBJ1-1; the D gene is possibly TRBD1 (5 bases). The length of the CDR3 is 14 residues. V was trimmed by 2 bases and J by 3 bases, leaving 10 bases between them. Germline V gene lookup returns CDR1 LNHDA and CDR2 SQIVND (reference sequence).

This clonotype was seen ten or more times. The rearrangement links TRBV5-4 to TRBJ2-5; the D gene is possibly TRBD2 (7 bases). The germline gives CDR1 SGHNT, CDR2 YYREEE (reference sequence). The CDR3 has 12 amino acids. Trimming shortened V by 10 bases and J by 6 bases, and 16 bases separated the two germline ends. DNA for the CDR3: TGTGCCGGGGGGGCAGACTTGCAGACCCAGTACTTC. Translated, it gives CAGGADLQTQYF.

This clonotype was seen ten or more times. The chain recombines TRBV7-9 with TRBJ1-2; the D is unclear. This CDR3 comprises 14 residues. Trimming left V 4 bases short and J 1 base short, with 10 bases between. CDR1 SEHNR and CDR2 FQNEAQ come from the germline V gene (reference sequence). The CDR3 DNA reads TGTGCCAGCAGCTCAACGAGAAATAACTATGGCTACACCTTC. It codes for CASSSTRNNYGYTF.

The CDR3, as DNA: TGTGCCATCAGTGAGGTGGATCGGGACGGGGAGCTGTTTTTT. Its protein product is CAISEVDRDGELFF. The chain links TRBV10-3 to TRBJ2-2, with a tentative D call TRBD2 (5 bases). The CDR3 consists of 14 residues. Germline V gene data show CDR1 as ENHRY and CDR2 as SYGVKD. The V end lost 2 bases, the J end lost 7 bases, and 11 bases lay between the germline ends.

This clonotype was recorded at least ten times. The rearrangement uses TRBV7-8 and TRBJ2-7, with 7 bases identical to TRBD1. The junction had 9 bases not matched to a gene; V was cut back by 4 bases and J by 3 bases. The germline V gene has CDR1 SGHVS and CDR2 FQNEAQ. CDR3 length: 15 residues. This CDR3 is CASSSSSGQNYEQYF. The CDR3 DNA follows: TGTGCCAGCAGCTCCTCCTCGGGACAGAACTACGAGCAGTACTTC.

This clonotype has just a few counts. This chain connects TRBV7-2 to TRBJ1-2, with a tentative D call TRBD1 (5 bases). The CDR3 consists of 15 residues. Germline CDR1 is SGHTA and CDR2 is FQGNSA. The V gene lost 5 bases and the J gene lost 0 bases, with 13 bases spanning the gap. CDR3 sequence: CASSPRDLSNYGYTF. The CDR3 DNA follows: TGTGCCAGCAGCCCCCGGGACCTTTCTAACTATGGCTACACCTTC.

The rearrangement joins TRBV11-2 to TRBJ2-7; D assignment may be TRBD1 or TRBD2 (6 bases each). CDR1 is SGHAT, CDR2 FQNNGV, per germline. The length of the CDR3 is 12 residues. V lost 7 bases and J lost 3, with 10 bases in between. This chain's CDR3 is CASNAGHYEQYF. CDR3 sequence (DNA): TGTGCCAGCAATGCGGGACACTACGAGCAGTACTTC.

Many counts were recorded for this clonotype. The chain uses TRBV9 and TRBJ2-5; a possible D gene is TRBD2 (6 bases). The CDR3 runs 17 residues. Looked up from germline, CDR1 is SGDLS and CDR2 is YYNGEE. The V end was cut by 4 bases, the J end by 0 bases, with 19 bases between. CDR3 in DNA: TGTGCCAGCAGCCCTCTTAGAGCTAGCGAAAACCAAGAGACCCAGTACTTC. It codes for CASSPLRASENQETQYF.

The CDR3 is CASSQVIRLRDTEAFF. Here the CDR3 DNA reads TGTGCCAGCAGCCAAGTGATCAGGTTACGGGACACTGAAGCTTTCTTT. The J gene is TRBJ1-1, the V gene TRBV3-1; D unresolved. CDR1 is LGHDT, CDR2 YNNKEL, per germline (reference sequence). Trimming removed 1 base at V and 3 bases at J, with 15 bases between. The CDR3 runs to 16 residues.

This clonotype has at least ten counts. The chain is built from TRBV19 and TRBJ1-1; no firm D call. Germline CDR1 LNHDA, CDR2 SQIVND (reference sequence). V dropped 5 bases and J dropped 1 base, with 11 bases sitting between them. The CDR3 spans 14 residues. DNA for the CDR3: TGTGCCAGTAGTGTCGTGGGTGGGAACACTGAAGCTTTCTTT. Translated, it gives CASSVVGGNTEAFF.

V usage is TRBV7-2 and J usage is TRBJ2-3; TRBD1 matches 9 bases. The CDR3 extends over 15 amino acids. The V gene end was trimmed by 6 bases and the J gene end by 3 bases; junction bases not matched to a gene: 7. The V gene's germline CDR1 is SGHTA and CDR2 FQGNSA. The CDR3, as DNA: TGTGCCAGCAGGCCACAGGGGGCGCGGACAGATACGCAGTATTTT. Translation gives CASRPQGARTDTQYF.

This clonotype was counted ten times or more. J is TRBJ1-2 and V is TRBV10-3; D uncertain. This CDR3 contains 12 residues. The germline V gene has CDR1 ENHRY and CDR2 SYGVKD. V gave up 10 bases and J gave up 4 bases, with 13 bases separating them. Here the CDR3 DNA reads TGTGCCACCATGGACGGCAGCTATGGCTACACCTTC. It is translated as CATMDGSYGYTF.

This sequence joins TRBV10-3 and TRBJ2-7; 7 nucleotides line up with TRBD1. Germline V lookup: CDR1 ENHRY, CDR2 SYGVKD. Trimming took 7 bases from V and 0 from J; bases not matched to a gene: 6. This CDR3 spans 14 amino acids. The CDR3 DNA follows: TGTGCCATCACCGGGACAGCGGACTCCTACGAGCAGTACTTC. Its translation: CAITGTADSYEQYF.

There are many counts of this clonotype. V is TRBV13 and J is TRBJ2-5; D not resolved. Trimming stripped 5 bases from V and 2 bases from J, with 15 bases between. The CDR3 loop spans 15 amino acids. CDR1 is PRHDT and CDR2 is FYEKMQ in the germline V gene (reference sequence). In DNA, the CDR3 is TGTGCCAGCAGCGATCGCCGGGCACCACAAGAGACCCAGTACTTC. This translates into CASSDRRAPQETQYF. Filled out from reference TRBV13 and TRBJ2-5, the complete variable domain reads AAGVIQSPRHLIKEKRETATLKCYPIPRHDTVYWYQQGPGQDPQFLISFYEKMQSDKGSIPDRFSAQQFSDYHSELNMSSLELGDSALYFCASSDRRAPQETQYFGPGTRLLVL.

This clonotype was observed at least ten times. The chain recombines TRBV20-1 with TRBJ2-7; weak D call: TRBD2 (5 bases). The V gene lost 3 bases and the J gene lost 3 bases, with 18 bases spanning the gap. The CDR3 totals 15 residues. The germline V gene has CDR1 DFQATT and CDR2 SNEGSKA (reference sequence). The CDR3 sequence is CSASRPGPRDYEQYF. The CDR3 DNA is TGCAGTGCTAGCCGTCCCGGGCCGAGGGACTACGAGCAGTACTTC.

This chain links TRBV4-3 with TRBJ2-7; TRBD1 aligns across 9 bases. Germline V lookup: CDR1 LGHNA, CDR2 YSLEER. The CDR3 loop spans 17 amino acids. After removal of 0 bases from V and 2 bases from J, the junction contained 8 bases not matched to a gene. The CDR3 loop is CASSQDLRTGVPYEQYF. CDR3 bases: TGCGCCAGCAGCCAAGATCTGAGGACAGGGGTTCCCTACGAGCAGTACTTC.

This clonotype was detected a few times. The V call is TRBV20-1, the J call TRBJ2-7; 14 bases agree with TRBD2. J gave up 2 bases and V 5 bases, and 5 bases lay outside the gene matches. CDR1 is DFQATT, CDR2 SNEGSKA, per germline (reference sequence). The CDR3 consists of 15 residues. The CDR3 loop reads CSAGLAGGLTYEQYF. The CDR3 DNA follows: TGCAGTGCTGGACTAGCGGGAGGACTTACCTACGAGCAGTACTTC.

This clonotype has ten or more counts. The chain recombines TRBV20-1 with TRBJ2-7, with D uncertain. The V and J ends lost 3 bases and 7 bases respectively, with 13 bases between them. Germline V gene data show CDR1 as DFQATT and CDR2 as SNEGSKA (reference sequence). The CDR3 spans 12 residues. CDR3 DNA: TGCAGTGCTAGGCGCGGCTACGGGGAGCAGTACTTC. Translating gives CSARRGYGEQYF.

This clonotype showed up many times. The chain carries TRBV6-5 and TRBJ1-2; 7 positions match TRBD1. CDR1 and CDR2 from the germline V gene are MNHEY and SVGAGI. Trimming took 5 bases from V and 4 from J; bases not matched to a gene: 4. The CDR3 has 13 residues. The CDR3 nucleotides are TGTGCCAGCAGTAGGGACAGCAGCTATGGCTACACCTTC. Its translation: CASSRDSSYGYTF.